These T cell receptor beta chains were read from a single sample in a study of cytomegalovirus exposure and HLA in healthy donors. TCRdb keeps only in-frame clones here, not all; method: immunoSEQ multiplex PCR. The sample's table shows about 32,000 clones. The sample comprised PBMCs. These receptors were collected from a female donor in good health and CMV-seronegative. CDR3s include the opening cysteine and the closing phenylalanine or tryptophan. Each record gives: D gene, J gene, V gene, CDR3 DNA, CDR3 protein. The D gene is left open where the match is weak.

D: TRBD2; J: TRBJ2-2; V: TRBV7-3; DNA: TGTGCCAGCAGCTCTTGGGGACTAGCGGGGTCCGGGGAGCTGTTTTTT; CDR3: CASSSWGLAGSGELFF
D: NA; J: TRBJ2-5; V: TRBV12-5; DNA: TGTGCTAGTGGTTTGTCGATTGGTAAACCGGGGAGGGGGGAGACCCAGTACTTC; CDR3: CASGLSIGKPGRGETQYF
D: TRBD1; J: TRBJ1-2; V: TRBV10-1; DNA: TGCGCCAGCAGTGACTGGACAGGGTATGGCTACACCTTC; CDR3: CASSDWTGYGYTF
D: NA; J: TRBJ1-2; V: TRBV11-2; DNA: TGTGCCAGCAGCTCTGCTCCAGGGAATAATCGGGTCGAAGGCTACACCTTC; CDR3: CASSSAPGNNRVEGYTF
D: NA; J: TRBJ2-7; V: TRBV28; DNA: TGTGCCAGCAGCCCTTTAGACTACGAGCAGTACTTC; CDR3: CASSPLDYEQYF
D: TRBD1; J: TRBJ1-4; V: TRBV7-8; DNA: TGTGCCAGCAGCGCAGGGGGAGAAGAAAAACTGTTTTTT; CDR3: CASSAGGEEKLFF
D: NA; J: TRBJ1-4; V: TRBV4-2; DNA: TGTGCCAGCAGCGGAACGAACAGTGCAACTAATGAAAAACTGTTTTTT; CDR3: CASSGTNSATNEKLFF
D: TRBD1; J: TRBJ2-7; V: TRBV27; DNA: TGTGCCAGCAGTTTACGAGGGGGCCCCTACGAGCAGTACTTC; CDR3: CASSLRGGPYEQYF
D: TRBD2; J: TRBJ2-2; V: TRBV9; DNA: TGTGCCAGCAGCCCCGGGGGGGACGGGGAGCTGTTTTTT; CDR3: CASSPGGDGELFF
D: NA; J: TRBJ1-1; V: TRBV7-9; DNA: TGTGCCAGCAGCCGTATTATAGACGACAGTCTTGAAGCTTTCTTT; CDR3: CASSRIIDDSLEAFF
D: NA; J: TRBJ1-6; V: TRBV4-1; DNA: TGCGCCAGCAGCCAAGAATCCGGGAGCCCCAATTCACCCCTCCACTTT; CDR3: CASSQESGSPNSPLHF